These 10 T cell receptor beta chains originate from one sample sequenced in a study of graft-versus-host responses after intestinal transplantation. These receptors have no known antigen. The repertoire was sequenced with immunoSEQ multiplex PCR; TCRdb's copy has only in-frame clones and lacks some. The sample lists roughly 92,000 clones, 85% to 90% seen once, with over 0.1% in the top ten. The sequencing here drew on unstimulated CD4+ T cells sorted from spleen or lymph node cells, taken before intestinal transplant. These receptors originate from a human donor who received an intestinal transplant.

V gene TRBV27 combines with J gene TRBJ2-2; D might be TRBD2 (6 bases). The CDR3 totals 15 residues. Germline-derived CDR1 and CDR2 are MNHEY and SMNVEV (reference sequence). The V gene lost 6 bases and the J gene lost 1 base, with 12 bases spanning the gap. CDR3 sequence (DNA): TGTGCCAGCAGGTACGCGGGGCAGAACACCGGGGAGCTGTTTTTT. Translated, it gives CASRYAGQNTGELFF.

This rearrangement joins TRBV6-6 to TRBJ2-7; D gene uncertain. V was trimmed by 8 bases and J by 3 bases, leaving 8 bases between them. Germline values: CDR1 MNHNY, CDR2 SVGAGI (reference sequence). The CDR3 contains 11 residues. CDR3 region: CASGAGYEQYF. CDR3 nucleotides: TGTGCCAGCGGCGCAGGCTACGAGCAGTACTTC.

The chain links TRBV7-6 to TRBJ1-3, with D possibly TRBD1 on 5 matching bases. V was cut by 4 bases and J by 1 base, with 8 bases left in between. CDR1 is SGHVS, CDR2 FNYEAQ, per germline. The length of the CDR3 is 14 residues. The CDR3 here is CASSWGGSGNTIYF. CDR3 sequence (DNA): TGTGCCAGCAGCTGGGGGGGGTCTGGAAACACCATATATTTT.

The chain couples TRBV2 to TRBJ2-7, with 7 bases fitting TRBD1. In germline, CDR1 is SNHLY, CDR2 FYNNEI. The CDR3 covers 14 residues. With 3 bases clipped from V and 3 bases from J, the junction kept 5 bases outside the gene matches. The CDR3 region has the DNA TGTGCCAGCAGTGAGACAGGGTATGGCTACGAGCAGTACTTC. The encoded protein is CASSETGYGYEQYF.

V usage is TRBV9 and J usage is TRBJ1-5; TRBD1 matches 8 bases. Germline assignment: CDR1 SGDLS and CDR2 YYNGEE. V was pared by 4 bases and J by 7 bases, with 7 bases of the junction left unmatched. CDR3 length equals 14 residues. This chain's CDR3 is CASSLTGVEQPQHF. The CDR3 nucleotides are TGTGCCAGCAGCTTGACAGGGGTGGAACAGCCCCAGCATTTT. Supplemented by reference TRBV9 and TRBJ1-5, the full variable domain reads DSGVTQTPKHLITATGQRVTLRCSPRSGDLSVYWYQQSLDQGLQFLIQYYNGEERAKGNILERFSAQQFPDLHSELNLSSLELGDSALYFCASSLTGVEQPQHFGDGTRLSIL.

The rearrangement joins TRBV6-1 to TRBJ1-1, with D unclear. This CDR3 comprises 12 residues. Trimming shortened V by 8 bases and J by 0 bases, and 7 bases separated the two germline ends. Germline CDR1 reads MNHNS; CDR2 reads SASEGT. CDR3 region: CASSELNTEAFF. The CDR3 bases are TGTGCCAGCTCGGAGCTGAACACTGAAGCTTTCTTT.

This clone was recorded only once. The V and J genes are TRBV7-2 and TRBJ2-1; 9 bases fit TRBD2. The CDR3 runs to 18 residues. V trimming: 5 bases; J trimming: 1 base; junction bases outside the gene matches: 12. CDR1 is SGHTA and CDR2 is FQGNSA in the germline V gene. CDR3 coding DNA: TGTGCCAGCAGCCCCGAAGGGCGGGGGGGGTGGTCCTACAATGAGCAGTTCTTC. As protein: CASSPEGRGGWSYNEQFF.

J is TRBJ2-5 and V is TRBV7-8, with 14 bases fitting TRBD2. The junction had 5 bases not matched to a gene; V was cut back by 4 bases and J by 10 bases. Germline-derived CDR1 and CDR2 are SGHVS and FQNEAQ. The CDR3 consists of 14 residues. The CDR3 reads CASSYGTSGGGQYF. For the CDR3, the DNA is TGTGCCAGCAGCTACGGGACTAGCGGGGGAGGCCAGTACTTC. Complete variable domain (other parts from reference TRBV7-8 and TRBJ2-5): GAGVSQSPRYKVAKRGQDVALRCDPISGHVSLFWYQQALGQGPEFLTYFQNEAQLDKSGLPSDRFFAERPEGSVSTLKIQRTQQEDSAVYLCASSYGTSGGGQYFGPGTRLLVL.

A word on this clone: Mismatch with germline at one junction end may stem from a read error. CDR3 residues: CASSFGDRVPYEQYF. In DNA, the CDR3 is TGTGCTAGCAGCTTTGGGGACAGGGTACCCTACGAGCAGTACTTC. The V and J genes are TRBV7-7 and TRBJ2-7; 9 bases line up with TRBD1. CDR1 SSHAT and CDR2 FNYEAQ come from the germline V gene (reference sequence). This CDR3 has 15 amino acids. The full variable domain, its missing parts supplied by reference TRBV7-7 and TRBJ2-7, is GAGVSQSPRYKVTKRGQDVTLRCDPISSHATLYWYQQALGQGPEFLTYFNYEAQPDKSGLPSDRFSAERPEGSISTLTIQRTEQRDSAMYRCASSFGDRVPYEQYFGPGTRLTVT.

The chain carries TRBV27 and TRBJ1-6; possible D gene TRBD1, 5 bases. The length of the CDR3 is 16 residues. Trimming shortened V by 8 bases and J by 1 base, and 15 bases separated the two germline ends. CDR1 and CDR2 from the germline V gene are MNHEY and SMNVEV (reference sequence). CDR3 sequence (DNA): TGTGCCAGCTCTGGCGGGGGTGCGTCCTATAATTCACCCCTCCACTTT. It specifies CASSGGGASYNSPLHF.